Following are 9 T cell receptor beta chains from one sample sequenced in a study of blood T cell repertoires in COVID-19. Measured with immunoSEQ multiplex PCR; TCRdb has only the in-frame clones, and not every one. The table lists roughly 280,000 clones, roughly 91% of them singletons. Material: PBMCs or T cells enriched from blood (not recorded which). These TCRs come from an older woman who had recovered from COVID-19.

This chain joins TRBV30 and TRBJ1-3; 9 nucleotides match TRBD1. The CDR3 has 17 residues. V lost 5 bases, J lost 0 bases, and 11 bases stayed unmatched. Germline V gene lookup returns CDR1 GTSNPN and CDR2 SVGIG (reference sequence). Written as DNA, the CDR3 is TGTGCCTGGGACGGGACAGGGATAAAGGGCTCTGGAAACACCATATATTTT. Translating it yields CAWDGTGIKGSGNTIYF.

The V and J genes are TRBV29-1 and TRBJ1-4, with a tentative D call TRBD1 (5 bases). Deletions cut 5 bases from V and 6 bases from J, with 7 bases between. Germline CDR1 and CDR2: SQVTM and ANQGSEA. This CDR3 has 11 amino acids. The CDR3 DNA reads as TGCAGCGTTCAACAGGATGAAAAACTGTTTTTT. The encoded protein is CSVQQDEKLFF.

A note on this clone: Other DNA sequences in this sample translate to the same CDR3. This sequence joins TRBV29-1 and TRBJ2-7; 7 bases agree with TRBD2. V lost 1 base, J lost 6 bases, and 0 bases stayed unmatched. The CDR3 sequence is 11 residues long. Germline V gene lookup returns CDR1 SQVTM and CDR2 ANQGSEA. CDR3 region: CSVEGGGEQYF. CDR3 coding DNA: TGCAGCGTTGAAGGGGGGGGCGAGCAGTACTTC.

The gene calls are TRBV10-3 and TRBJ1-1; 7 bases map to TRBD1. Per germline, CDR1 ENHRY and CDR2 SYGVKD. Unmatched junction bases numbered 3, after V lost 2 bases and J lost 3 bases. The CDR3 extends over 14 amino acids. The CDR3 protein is CAISETGADTEAFF. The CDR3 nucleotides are TGTGCCATCAGTGAGACAGGGGCTGACACTGAAGCTTTCTTT.

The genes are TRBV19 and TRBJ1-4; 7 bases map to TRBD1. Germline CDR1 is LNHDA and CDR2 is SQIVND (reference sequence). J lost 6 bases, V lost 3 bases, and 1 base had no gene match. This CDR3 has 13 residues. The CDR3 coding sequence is TGTGCCAGTAGTATGGGGACAGATGAAAAACTGTTTTTT. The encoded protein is CASSMGTDEKLFF.

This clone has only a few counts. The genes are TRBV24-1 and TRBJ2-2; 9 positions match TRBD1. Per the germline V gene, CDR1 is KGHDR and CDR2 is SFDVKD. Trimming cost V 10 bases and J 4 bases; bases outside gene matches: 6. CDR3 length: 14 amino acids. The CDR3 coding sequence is TGTGCCACTACCGGGACAGGGCTCACCGGGGAGCTGTTTTTT. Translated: CATTGTGLTGELFF.

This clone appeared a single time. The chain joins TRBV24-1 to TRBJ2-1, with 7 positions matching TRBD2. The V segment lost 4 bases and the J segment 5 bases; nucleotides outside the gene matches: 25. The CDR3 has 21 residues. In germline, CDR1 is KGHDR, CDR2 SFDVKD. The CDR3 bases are TGTGCCACCAGTGAGTCACCCTCCCTTGGACTAGTCCGCACCAGACACAATGAGCAGTTCTTC. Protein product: CATSESPSLGLVRTRHNEQFF.

This CDR3 reads CAIRLGWGQKGSDTQYF. The CDR3 region has the DNA TGTGCCATCCGCCTCGGTTGGGGACAGAAAGGATCAGATACGCAGTATTTT. The chain recombines TRBV10-3 with TRBJ2-3; 7 bases map to TRBD1. CDR3 size: 17 residues. Germline-derived CDR1 and CDR2 are ENHRY and SYGVKD. Trimming cost V 8 bases and J 4 bases; bases outside gene matches: 18.

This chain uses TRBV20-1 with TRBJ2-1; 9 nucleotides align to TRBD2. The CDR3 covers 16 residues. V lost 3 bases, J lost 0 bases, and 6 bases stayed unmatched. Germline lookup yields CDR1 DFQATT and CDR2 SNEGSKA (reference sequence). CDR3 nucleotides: TGCAGTGCTAGTAAGGCGGGAGGGCGCTCCTACAATGAGCAGTTCTTC. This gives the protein CSASKAGGRSYNEQFF.